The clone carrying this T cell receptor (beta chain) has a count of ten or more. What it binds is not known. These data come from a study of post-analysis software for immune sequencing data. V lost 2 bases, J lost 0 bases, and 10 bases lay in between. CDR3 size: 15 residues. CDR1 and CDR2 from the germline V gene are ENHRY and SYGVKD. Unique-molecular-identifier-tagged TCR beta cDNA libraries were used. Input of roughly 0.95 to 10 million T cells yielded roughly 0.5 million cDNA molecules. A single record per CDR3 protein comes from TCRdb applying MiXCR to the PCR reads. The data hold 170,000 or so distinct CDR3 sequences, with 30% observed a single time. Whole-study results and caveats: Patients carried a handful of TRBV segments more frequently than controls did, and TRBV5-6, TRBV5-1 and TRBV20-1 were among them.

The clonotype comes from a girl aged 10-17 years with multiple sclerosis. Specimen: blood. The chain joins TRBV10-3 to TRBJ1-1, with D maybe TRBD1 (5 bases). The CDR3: CAISELGELNTEAFF. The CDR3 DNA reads TGTGCCATCAGTGAGCTGGGGGAGCTGAACACTGAAGCTTTCTTT.